The clone carrying this T cell receptor (beta chain) showed up many times. Its antigen is not identified. The source of the sample is a study of neurological immune-mediated disorders. cDNA was made by 5'RACE with 10-nucleotide random UMIs. A single record per CDR3 protein comes from TCRdb applying MiXCR to the 5' RACE reads. Of fewer than 75,000 distinct CDR3 sequences in the sample, about 4.9% were seen once. General study results and limits: The repertoires of 18 of 34 multiple sclerosis patients were placed by phylogenetic grouping in a single related-CDR3 cluster, which may be a signature.

Germline V gene sequence: CDR1 SGHRS, CDR2 YFSETQ. The CDR3 length is 14 residues. The germline V and J ends were trimmed by 2 bases and 5 bases, with 13 bases remaining between them. The chain is built from TRBV5-1 and TRBJ2-5; D possibly corresponds to TRBD1 (5 bases). The sample comprised PBMCs. The sequence was collected from a young man with multiple sclerosis. The CDR3 reads CASSFGQPGETQYF. For the CDR3, the DNA is TGCGCCAGCAGCTTCGGACAACCAGGGGAGACCCAGTACTTC.